One sample yielded the 32 T cell receptor beta chains listed below, sequenced in a study of T-cell reconstitution after alpha-beta-depleted transplantation in children. Unique molecular identifiers tagged the TCRbeta library. MiXCR, applied by TCRdb to the PCR reads, yields one record per CDR3 protein. The sample has around 490,000 distinct CDR3 sequences, over 9.5% seen once; the top ten hold 14%. This material consisted of PBMCs, mostly from graft donor cells, taken 180 days after TCRalphabeta/CD19-depleted stem cell transplant. The origin of the receptors is a female patient between 2 and 10 years old who had a stem cell transplant for aplastic anemia, so the T cells may come from the graft donor.

The CDR3 sequence is CASSKGGTGRAKNIQYF. The CDR3, as DNA: TGTGCCAGCAGCAAAGGGGGGACAGGGAGGGCCAAAAACATTCAGTACTTC. The rearrangement uses TRBV21-1 and TRBJ2-4; the D segment call TRBD1 is taken from the table without a DNA check. TRBV21-1 corresponds to a pseudogene. The CDR3 spans 17 residues.

The V gene is TRBV5-5, the J gene TRBJ2-5; D may correspond to TRBD1 or TRBD2 (5 bases each). Trimming pared 0 bases from V and 7 bases from J, leaving 16 bases between. Germline V lookup: CDR1 SGHKS, CDR2 YYEKEE (reference sequence). CDR3 length equals 15 residues. CDR3 amino acids: CASSLVVGPYGTQYF. CDR3 nucleotide sequence: TGTGCCAGCAGCTTGGTCGTGGGACCCTACGGGACCCAGTACTTC.

This clonotype was counted only a few times. In nucleotides, the CDR3 is TGTGCCAGCAGTGGCAGACAGGTAGGATACAATGAGCAGTTCTTC. This sequence encodes CASSGRQVGYNEQFF. The V and J genes are TRBV6-2 or TRBV6-3 and TRBJ2-1, with D possibly TRBD1 on 6 matching bases. The germline V and J ends were trimmed by 5 bases and 4 bases, with 15 bases remaining between them. The CDR3 is made up of 15 amino acids. The germline CDR1 and CDR2 sequences are MNHEY and SVGEGT.

This clonotype has only a few counts. V is TRBV7-2 and J is TRBJ1-4, with D maybe TRBD1 (5 bases). Germline loops: CDR1 SGHTA, CDR2 FQGNSA. This CDR3 has 15 residues. Trimming shortened V by 2 bases and J by 8 bases, and 15 bases separated the two germline ends. CDR3 protein: CASSLPRQGREKLFF. The CDR3 DNA sequence: TGTGCCAGCAGCTTACCTAGGCAGGGACGAGAAAAACTGTTTTTT. Full variable domain (missing parts from reference TRBV7-2 and TRBJ1-4): GAGVSQSPSNKVTEKGKDVELRCDPISGHTALYWYRQSLGQGLEFLIYFQGNSAPDKSGLPSDRFSAERTGGSVSTLTIQRTQQEDSAVYLCASSLPRQGREKLFFGSGTQLSVL.

The chain is built from TRBV6-2 or TRBV6-3 and TRBJ2-3; D is unclear. CDR1 is MNHEY, CDR2 SVGEGT, per germline. The length of the CDR3 is 13 residues. V lost 6 bases, J lost 4 bases, and 11 bases lay in between. Here the CDR3 reads CASSYRSPDTQYF. The CDR3 coding sequence is TGTGCCAGCAGCTACCGGTCCCCAGATACGCAGTATTTT.

The CDR3 is CASSFRLAAYDGRETQYF. The CDR3 coding sequence is TGCGCCAGCAGCTTTCGGCTAGCGGCCTACGATGGGCGAGAGACCCAGTACTTC. This rearrangement joins TRBV5-1 to TRBJ2-5, with TRBD2 identical over 7 bases. CDR3 length: 18 amino acids. Trimming took 2 bases from V and 4 from J; bases not matched to a gene: 17. In germline, CDR1 is SGHRS, CDR2 YFSETQ.

This clonotype appeared a few times. This chain links TRBV4-3 with TRBJ1-1, with unresolved D. The ends were cut back, 1 base at V and 1 base at J, with 22 bases in the middle. The CDR3 consists of 19 residues. Germline V CDR1 and CDR2: LGHNA, YSLEER. CDR3: CASSQAKPPRATQNTEAFF. The CDR3 DNA reads TGCGCCAGCAGCCAAGCCAAGCCTCCCAGAGCTACCCAGAACACTGAAGCTTTCTTT.

In this sample, this clonotype turned up a few times. V usage is TRBV10-3 and J usage is TRBJ2-7; D is ambiguous. Between the trimmed V and J ends, which lost 5 bases and 1 base, there was a span of 9 bases. The CDR3 consists of 13 residues. Germline V gives CDR1 ENHRY, CDR2 SYGVKD. CDR3 DNA: TGTGCCATCAGTCCGACTGGATCCTACGAGCAGTACTTC. Amino acids: CAISPTGSYEQYF.

This clonotype was observed at least ten times. The chain recombines TRBV7-3 with TRBJ2-6; perhaps D is TRBD1 or TRBD2 (6 bases each). V dropped 2 bases and J dropped 2 bases, with 7 bases sitting between them. This CDR3 contains 15 residues. CDR1 is SGHTA, CDR2 FQGTGA, per germline. The CDR3 spells CASSLGGPGANVLTF. The CDR3 DNA reads as TGTGCCAGCAGCTTAGGGGGGCCTGGGGCCAACGTCCTGACTTTC. The full variable domain, with the rest looked up from reference TRBV7-3 and TRBJ2-6, is GAGVSQTPSNKVTEKGKYVELRCDPISGHTALYWYRQSLGQGPEFLIYFQGTGAADDSGLPNDRFFAVRPEGSVSTLKIQRTERGDSAVYLCASSLGGPGANVLTFGAGSRLTVL.

This clonotype was observed many times. The rearrangement links TRBV7-9 to TRBJ2-2; weak D call: TRBD1 (5 bases). Trimming left V 3 bases short and J 5 bases short, with 13 bases between. CDR1 is SEHNR and CDR2 is FQNEAQ in the germline V gene (reference sequence). The CDR3 runs to 15 residues. The CDR3 coding sequence is TGTGCCAGCAGCTTTTTGGGGCGCCGGACCGGGGAGCTGTTTTTT. The encoded protein is CASSFLGRRTGELFF. The variable domain in full, completed from reference TRBV7-9 and TRBJ2-2, reads DTGVSQNPRHKITKRGQNVTFRCDPISEHNRLYWYRQTLGQGPEFLTYFQNEAQLEKSRLLSDRFSAERPKGSFSTLEIQRTEQGDSAMYLCASSFLGRRTGELFFGEGSRLTVL.

V is TRBV7-2 and J is TRBJ2-1, with D tentatively TRBD1 or TRBD2 (5 bases each). This CDR3 is built from 15 residues. The V gene lost 5 bases and the J gene lost 6 bases, with 17 bases spanning the gap. The germline V gene has CDR1 SGHTA and CDR2 FQGNSA. The CDR3 protein is CASSPPGRAFNEQFF. The CDR3 DNA is TGTGCCAGCAGCCCCCCGGGACGGGCTTTCAATGAGCAGTTCTTC.

The rearrangement uses TRBV20-1 and TRBJ1-1; D is unresolved. The germline V gene has CDR1 DFQATT and CDR2 SNEGSKA (reference sequence). This CDR3 is 13 amino acids long. The V end lost 6 bases, the J end lost 1 base, and 12 bases lay between the germline ends. The CDR3 sequence is CSAEAGSNTEAFF. The DNA of the CDR3 is TGCAGTGCCGAGGCAGGTTCGAACACTGAAGCTTTCTTT.

At least ten counts were recorded for this clonotype. The chain carries TRBV12-3 or TRBV12-4 and TRBJ2-2; D could derive from TRBD1 or TRBD2 (5 bases each). CDR3 size: 16 residues. V lost 7 bases, J lost 1 base, and 16 bases lay in between. The chain's CDR3 is CASTFAGRENTGELFF. Here the CDR3 DNA reads TGTGCCAGCACCTTCGCGGGCAGGGAGAACACCGGGGAGCTGTTTTTT.

This clonotype was seen a handful of times. The chain uses TRBV7-9 and TRBJ2-1; 9 positions match TRBD2. V shed 8 bases, J shed 8 bases, and the junction held 13 bases outside the gene matches. This CDR3 spans 15 amino acids. Germline lookup yields CDR1 SEHNR and CDR2 FQNEAQ (reference sequence). The CDR3 DNA follows: TGTGCCAGCGGACAAGCGGCTAGCGGGGCCCATGAGCAGTTCTTC. This sequence encodes CASGQAASGAHEQFF.

V and J are TRBV11-2 and TRBJ2-3; 12 nucleotides match TRBD1. Trimming cost V 5 bases and J 4 bases; bases outside gene matches: 19. The CDR3 extends over 20 amino acids. CDR1 and CDR2 (germline): SGHAT, FQNNGV. The CDR3 DNA is TGTGCCAGCAGCCCGGGACAGGGGGCTACTAGCGGTACAGTTCCAGATACGCAGTATTTT. This translates into CASSPGQGATSGTVPDTQYF.

This clonotype showed up many times. The chain's CDR3 is CASSLSRRAIVETQYF. CDR3 DNA sequence: TGTGCCAGCAGCTTAAGCCGGAGGGCCATTGTGGAGACCCAGTACTTC. The rearrangement uses TRBV7-2 and TRBJ2-5; weak D call: TRBD2 (6 bases). This CDR3 is built from 16 residues. With 2 bases removed from V and 5 bases from J, the gap between germline ends came to 18 bases. CDR1 SGHTA and CDR2 FQGNSA come from the germline V gene. Using reference TRBV7-2 and TRBJ2-5 for the parts outside the CDR3, the full variable domain is GAGVSQSPSNKVTEKGKDVELRCDPISGHTALYWYRQSLGQGLEFLIYFQGNSAPDKSGLPSDRFSAERTGGSVSTLTIQRTQQEDSAVYLCASSLSRRAIVETQYFGPGTRLLVL.

V and J are TRBV7-6 and TRBJ2-1; TRBD1 matches 10 bases. From germline, CDR1 is SGHVS and CDR2 FNYEAQ. Trimming cost V 4 bases and J 4 bases; bases outside gene matches: 4. This CDR3 contains 15 residues. The CDR3 loop reads CASSWDRGEYNEQFF. CDR3 nucleotides: TGTGCCAGCAGCTGGGACAGGGGCGAGTACAATGAGCAGTTCTTC.

This chain links TRBV12-3 or TRBV12-4 with TRBJ2-1; the match to TRBD1 covers 7 bases. The ends lost 6 bases at V and 2 bases at J; junction bases unmatched: 4. There are 14 residues in the CDR3. The CDR3 DNA reads as TGTGCCAGCAGGACACAGGGGACCTACAATGAGCAGTTCTTC. The encoded protein is CASRTQGTYNEQFF.

This clonotype came up a few times. The chain carries TRBV29-1 and TRBJ2-5, with D possibly being TRBD2 (6 bases). CDR1 and CDR2 (germline): SQVTM, ANQGSEA. This CDR3 has 13 amino acids. V was cut by 7 bases and J by 7 bases, with 19 bases left in between. Here the CDR3 DNA reads TGCAGCGCCACGGCTAGCGTCCATGGGACCCAGTACTTC. This translates into CSATASVHGTQYF.

The chain is built from TRBV28 and TRBJ2-3, with TRBD1 identical over 8 bases. Germline CDR1 is MDHEN and CDR2 is SYDVKM. The junction had 7 bases not matched to a gene; V was cut back by 5 bases and J by 3 bases. This CDR3 region has 15 residues. The CDR3 is CASSRVRGQTDTQYF. The CDR3 DNA reads TGTGCCAGCAGTCGAGTCAGGGGGCAGACAGATACGCAGTATTTT.

This clonotype was recorded many times. The V gene is TRBV29-1, the J gene TRBJ1-1, with no clear D. CDR3 size: 12 residues. CDR1 is SQVTM and CDR2 is ANQGSEA in the germline V gene. Between the trimmed V and J ends, which lost 8 bases and 1 base, there was a span of 11 bases. This CDR3 reads CSSGRRNTEAFF. The CDR3 bases are TGCAGCTCTGGACGGAGGAACACTGAAGCTTTCTTT.

The V gene is TRBV5-1, the J gene TRBJ2-5; D is unresolved. The germline V gene has CDR1 SGHRS and CDR2 YFSETQ. The V end lost 6 bases, the J end lost 4 bases, and 7 bases lay between the germline ends. This CDR3 spans 11 amino acids. This CDR3 is CASKASETQYF. CDR3 sequence (DNA): TGCGCCAGCAAAGCGTCAGAGACCCAGTACTTC.

The chain joins TRBV12-3 or TRBV12-4 to TRBJ1-1; D uncertain. V was shortened by 4 bases and J by 11 bases, with 11 bases between the two germline ends. This CDR3 is built from 11 residues. Written as DNA, the CDR3 is TGTGCCAGCAGTTCCCTCCGGGTTGCTTTCTTT. This encodes CASSSLRVAFF.

This clonotype was observed many times. The rearrangement links TRBV12-3 or TRBV12-4 to TRBJ2-7, with no clear D. The CDR3 totals 11 residues. The V gene lost 4 bases and the J gene lost 7 bases, with 8 bases spanning the gap. The CDR3 protein is CASSSPGEQYF. Here the CDR3 DNA reads TGTGCCAGCAGTTCCCCAGGAGAGCAGTACTTC.

The J gene is TRBJ1-4, the V gene TRBV12-3 or TRBV12-4, with 7 bases fitting TRBD1. V shed 5 bases and J 7 bases; nucleotides not matched to a gene: 7. This CDR3 is built from 14 residues. The chain's CDR3 is CASSPRQGVEKLFF. CDR3 coding DNA: TGTGCCAGCAGTCCCAGACAGGGAGTTGAAAAACTGTTTTTT.

At least ten counts were recorded for this clonotype. This chain joins TRBV2 and TRBJ2-5; maybe TRBD1 (6 bases). Trimming removed 3 bases from V and 5 bases from J, with 13 bases in between. The germline V gene encodes CDR1 SNHLY and CDR2 FYNNEI. This CDR3 is built from 14 residues. The CDR3 here is CASSEEGGWETQYF. In DNA, the CDR3 is TGTGCCAGCAGTGAGGAAGGGGGATGGGAGACCCAGTACTTC.

The rearrangement joins TRBV20-1 to TRBJ1-2; 11 bases are shared with TRBD1. V gave up 0 bases and J gave up 8 bases; unmatched junction bases: 14. The length of the CDR3 is 17 residues. Germline CDR1 and CDR2: DFQATT and SNEGSKA (reference sequence). CDR3 in DNA: TGCAGTGCTAGAGATCACCGGGGCAGGGACAGGGGGAACGGCTACACCTTC. This codes for CSARDHRGRDRGNGYTF.

The J gene is TRBJ2-3, the V gene TRBV2; 12 bases map to TRBD2. The V segment lost 7 bases and the J segment 2 bases; nucleotides outside the gene matches: 7. The CDR3 runs 16 residues. CDR1 is SNHLY and CDR2 is FYNNEI in the germline V gene. CDR3 DNA sequence: TGTGCCAGCACCTGGACTAGCGGGACGATCACAGATACGCAGTATTTT. Translation: CASTWTSGTITDTQYF.

The rearrangement links TRBV7-2 to TRBJ2-4; 8 bases align to TRBD2. Germline V lookup: CDR1 SGHTA, CDR2 FQGNSA. There are 13 residues in the CDR3. V dropped 3 bases and J dropped 7; count of bases not matched to a gene: 2. The CDR3 protein is CASSFGRGNIQYF. The CDR3, as DNA: TGTGCCAGCAGCTTCGGGAGGGGGAACATTCAGTACTTC.

In this sample, this clonotype turned up many times. The chain is built from TRBV7-9 and TRBJ2-5; 10 bases align to TRBD1. The CDR3 covers 14 residues. Trimming took 4 bases from V and 1 from J; bases not matched to a gene: 0. Germline CDR1 is SEHNR and CDR2 is FQNEAQ (reference sequence). CDR3 loop: CASSWTGGQETQYF. CDR3 coding DNA: TGTGCCAGCAGCTGGACAGGGGGCCAAGAGACCCAGTACTTC.

This clonotype was seen more than once but under ten times. This chain links TRBV7-2 with TRBJ1-2; tentative D call: TRBD1 (5 bases). Per germline, CDR1 SGHTA and CDR2 FQGNSA. V was shortened by 5 bases and J by 4 bases, with 11 bases between the two germline ends. The CDR3 spans 13 residues. This chain's CDR3 is CASSPGDSYGYTF. As DNA, the CDR3 is TGTGCCAGCAGCCCGGGGGATAGCTATGGCTACACCTTC.

The chain recombines TRBV2 with TRBJ2-2, with 13 bases fitting TRBD2. CDR1 and CDR2 (germline): SNHLY, FYNNEI. Germline trimming cut 6 bases from V and 5 bases from J; bases unmatched to any gene: 0. The CDR3 contains 14 residues. CDR3 amino acids: CASRGLAGTGELFF. CDR3 nucleotide sequence: TGTGCCAGCAGGGGACTAGCGGGAACCGGGGAGCTGTTTTTT.